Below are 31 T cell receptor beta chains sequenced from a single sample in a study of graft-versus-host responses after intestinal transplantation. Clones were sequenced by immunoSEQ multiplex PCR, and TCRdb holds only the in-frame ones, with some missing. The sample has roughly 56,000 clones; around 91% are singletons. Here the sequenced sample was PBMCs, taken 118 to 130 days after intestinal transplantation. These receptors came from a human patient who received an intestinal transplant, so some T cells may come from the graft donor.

The CDR3 protein is CASSLPFGNTEAFF. The CDR3 region has the DNA TGTGCCAGCAGCCTCCCCTTTGGAAACACTGAAGCTTTCTTT. The chain couples TRBV7-8 to TRBJ1-1, with D uncertain. Between the trimmed V and J ends, which lost 5 bases and 2 bases, there was a span of 12 bases. Germline V gives CDR1 SGHVS, CDR2 FQNEAQ. This CDR3 is built from 14 residues.

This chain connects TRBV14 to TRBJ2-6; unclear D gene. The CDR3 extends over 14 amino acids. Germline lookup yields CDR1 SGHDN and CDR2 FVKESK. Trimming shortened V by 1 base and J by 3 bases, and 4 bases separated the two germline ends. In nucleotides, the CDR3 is TGTGCCAGCAGCCAAGTGTTTGGGGCCAACGTCCTGACTTTC. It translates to CASSQVFGANVLTF.

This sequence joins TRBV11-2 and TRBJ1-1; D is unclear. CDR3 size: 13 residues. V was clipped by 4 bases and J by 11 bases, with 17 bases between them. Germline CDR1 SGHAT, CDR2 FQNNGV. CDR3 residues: CASSWSPPYAAFF. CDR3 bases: TGTGCCAGCAGCTGGAGCCCCCCCTATGCGGCTTTCTTT.

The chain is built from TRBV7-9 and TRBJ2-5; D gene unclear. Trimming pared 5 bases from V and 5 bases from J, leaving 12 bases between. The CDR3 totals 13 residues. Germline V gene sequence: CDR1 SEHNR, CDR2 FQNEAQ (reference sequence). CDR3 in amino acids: CASSGRFKETQYF. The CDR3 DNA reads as TGTGCCAGCAGCGGACGATTTAAGGAGACCCAGTACTTC. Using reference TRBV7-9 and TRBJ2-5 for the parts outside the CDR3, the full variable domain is DTGVSQNPRHKITKRGQNVTFRCDPISEHNRLYWYRQTLGQGPEFLTYFQNEAQLEKSRLLSDRFSAERPKGSFSTLEIQRTEQGDSAMYLCASSGRFKETQYFGPGTRLLVL.

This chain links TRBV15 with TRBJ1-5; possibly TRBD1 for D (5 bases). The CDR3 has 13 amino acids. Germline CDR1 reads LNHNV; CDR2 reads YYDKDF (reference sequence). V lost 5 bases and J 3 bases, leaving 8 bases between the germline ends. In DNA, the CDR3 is TGTGCCACCAGCTGGGGGACCAATCAGCCCCAGCATTTT. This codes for CATSWGTNQPQHF.

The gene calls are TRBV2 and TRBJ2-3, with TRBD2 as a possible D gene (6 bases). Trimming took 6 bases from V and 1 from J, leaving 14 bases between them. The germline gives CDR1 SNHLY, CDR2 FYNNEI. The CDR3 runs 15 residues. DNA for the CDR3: TGTGCCAGCAGCTTCCGGGACTCACGCACAGATACGCAGTATTTT. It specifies CASSFRDSRTDTQYF. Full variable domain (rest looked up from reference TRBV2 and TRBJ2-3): EPEVTQTPSHQVTQMGQEVILRCVPISNHLYFYWYRQILGQKVEFLVSFYNNEISEKSEIFDDQFSVERPDGSNFTLKIRSTKLEDSAMYFCASSFRDSRTDTQYFGPGTRLTVL.

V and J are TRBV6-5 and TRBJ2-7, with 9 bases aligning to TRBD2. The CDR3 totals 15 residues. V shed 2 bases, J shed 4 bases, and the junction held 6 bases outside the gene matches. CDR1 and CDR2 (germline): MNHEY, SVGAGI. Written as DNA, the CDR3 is TGTGCCAGCAGTTACCACCAGCGGGGGGTATACGAGCAGTACTTC. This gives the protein CASSYHQRGVYEQYF.

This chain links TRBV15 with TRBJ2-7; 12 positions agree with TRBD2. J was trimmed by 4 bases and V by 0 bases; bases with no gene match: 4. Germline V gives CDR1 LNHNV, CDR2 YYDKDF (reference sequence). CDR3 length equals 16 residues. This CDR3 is CATSRDWTSGTYEQYF. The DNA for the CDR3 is TGTGCCACCAGCAGAGATTGGACTAGCGGGACTTACGAGCAGTACTTC.

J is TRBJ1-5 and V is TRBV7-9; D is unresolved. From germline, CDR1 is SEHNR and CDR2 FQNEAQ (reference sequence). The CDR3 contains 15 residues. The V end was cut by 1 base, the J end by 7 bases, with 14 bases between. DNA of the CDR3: TGTGCCAGCAGCTTAGGTGCTATGGGCAGGCAGCCCCAGCATTTT. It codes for CASSLGAMGRQPQHF. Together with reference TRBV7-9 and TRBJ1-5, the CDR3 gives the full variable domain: DTGVSQNPRHKITKRGQNVTFRCDPISEHNRLYWYRQTLGQGPEFLTYFQNEAQLEKSRLLSDRFSAERPKGSFSTLEIQRTEQGDSAMYLCASSLGAMGRQPQHFGDGTRLSIL.

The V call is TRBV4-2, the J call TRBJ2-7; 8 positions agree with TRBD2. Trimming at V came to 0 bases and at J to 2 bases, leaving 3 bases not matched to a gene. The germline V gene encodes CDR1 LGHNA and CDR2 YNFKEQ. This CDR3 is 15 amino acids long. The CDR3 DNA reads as TGTGCCAGCAGCCAAGATCTAGCGGGCGCCTACGAGCAGTACTTC. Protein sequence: CASSQDLAGAYEQYF.

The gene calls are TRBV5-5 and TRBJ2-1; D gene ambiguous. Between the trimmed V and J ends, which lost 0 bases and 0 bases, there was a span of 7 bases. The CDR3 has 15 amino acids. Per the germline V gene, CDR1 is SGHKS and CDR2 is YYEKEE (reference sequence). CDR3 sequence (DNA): TGTGCCAGCAGCTTGGGGCAGAGCTCCTACAATGAGCAGTTCTTC. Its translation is CASSLGQSSYNEQFF.

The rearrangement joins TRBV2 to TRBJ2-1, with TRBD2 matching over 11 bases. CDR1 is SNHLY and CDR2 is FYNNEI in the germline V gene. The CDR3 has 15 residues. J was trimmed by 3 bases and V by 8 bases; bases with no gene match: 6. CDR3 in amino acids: CASLGLAENYNEQFF. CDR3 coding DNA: TGTGCCAGCTTGGGACTAGCGGAAAACTACAATGAGCAGTTCTTC.

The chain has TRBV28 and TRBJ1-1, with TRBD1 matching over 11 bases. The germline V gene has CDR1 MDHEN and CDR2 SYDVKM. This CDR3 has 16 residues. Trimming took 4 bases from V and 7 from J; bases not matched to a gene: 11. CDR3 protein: CASSSPGQGDLVEAFF. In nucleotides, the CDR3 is TGTGCCAGCAGTTCTCCGGGACAGGGGGATTTGGTTGAAGCTTTCTTT.

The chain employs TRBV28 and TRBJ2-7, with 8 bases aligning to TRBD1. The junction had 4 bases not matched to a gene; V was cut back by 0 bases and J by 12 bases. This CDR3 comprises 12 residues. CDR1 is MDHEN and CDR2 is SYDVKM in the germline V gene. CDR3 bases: TGTGCCAGCAGTTTATGGGACAGGGTTCCGTACTTC. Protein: CASSLWDRVPYF.

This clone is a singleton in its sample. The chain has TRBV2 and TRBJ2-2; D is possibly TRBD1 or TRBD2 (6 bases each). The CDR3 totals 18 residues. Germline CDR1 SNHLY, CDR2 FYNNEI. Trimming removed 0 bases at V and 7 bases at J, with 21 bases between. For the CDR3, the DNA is TGTGCCAGCAGTGAAGCGGTCGGGGGCGCGAATCGTGGCGGGGAGCTGTTTTTT. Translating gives CASSEAVGGANRGGELFF. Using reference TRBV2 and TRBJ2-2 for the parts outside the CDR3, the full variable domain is EPEVTQTPSHQVTQMGQEVILRCVPISNHLYFYWYRQILGQKVEFLVSFYNNEISEKSEIFDDQFSVERPDGSNFTLKIRSTKLEDSAMYFCASSEAVGGANRGGELFFGEGSRLTVL.

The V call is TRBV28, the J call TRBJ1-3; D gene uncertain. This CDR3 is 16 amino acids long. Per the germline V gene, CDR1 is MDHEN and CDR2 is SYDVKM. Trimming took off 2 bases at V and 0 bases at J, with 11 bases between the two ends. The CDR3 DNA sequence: TGTGCCAGCAGTTTACTTCCAGCCATCTCTGGAAACACCATATATTTT. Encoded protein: CASSLLPAISGNTIYF.

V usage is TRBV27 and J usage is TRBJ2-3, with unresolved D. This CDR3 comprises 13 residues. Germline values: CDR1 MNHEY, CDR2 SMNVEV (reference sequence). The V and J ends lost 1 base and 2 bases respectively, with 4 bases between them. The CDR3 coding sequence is TGTGCCAGCAGTTTATACCTCACAGATACGCAGTATTTT. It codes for CASSLYLTDTQYF.

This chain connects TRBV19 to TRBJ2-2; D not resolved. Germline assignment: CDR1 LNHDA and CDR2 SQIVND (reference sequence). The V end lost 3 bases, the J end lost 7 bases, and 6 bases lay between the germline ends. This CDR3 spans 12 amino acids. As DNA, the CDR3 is TGTGCCAGTAGTATTCCCCGCGGGGAGCTGTTTTTT. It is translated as CASSIPRGELFF.

The CDR3 spells CSVIKEGVTNEQYF. The CDR3 DNA reads as TGCAGCGTGATAAAGGAGGGAGTAACAAACGAGCAGTACTTC. The V gene is TRBV29-1, the J gene TRBJ2-7, with a weak D call TRBD2 (6 bases). There are 14 residues in the CDR3. Trimming stripped 6 bases from V and 5 bases from J, with 20 bases between. Germline CDR1 SQVTM, CDR2 ANQGSEA.

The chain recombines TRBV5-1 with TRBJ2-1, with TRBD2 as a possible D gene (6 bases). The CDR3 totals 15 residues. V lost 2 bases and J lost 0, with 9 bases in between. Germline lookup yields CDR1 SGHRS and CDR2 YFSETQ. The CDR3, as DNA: TGCGCCAGCAGCTTTCGGGGGAACTCCTACAATGAGCAGTTCTTC. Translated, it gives CASSFRGNSYNEQFF.

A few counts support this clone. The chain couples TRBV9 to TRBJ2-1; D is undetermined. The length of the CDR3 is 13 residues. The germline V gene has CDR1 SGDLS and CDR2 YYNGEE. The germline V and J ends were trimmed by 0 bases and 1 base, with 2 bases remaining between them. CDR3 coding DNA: TGTGCCAGCAGCGTAGGGTCCTACAATGAGCAGTTCTTC. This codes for CASSVGSYNEQFF.

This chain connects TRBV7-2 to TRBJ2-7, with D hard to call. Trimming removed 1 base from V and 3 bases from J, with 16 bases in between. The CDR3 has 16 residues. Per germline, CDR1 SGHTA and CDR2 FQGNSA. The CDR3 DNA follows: TGTGCCAGCAGCTTAGACATAGGGATAATATTCTACGAGCAGTACTTC. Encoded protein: CASSLDIGIIFYEQYF.

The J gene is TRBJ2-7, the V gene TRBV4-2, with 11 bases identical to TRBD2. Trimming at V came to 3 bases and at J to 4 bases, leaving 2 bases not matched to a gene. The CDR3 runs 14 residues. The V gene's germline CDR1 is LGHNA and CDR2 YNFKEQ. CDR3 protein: CASSQGTSGYEQYF. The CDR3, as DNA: TGTGCCAGCAGCCAGGGGACTAGCGGATACGAGCAGTACTTC.

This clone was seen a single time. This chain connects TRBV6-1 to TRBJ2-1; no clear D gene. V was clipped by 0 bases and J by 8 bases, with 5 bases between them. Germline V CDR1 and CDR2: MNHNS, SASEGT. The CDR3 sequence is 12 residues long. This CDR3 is CASSEAGYEQFF. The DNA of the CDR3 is TGTGCCAGCAGTGAAGCGGGGTATGAGCAGTTCTTC.

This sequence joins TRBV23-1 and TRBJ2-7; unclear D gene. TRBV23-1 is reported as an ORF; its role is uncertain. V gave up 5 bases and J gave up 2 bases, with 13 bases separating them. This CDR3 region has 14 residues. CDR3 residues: CASSFLMGTYEQYF. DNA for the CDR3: TGCGCCAGCAGTTTCCTCATGGGAACCTACGAGCAGTACTTC.

The CDR3: CASSLVQGSASPLHF. The CDR3 nucleotides read TGCGCCAGCAGCTTGGTGCAGGGCTCAGCTTCACCCCTCCACTTT. V gene TRBV5-1 combines with J gene TRBJ1-6; a possible D gene is TRBD1 (5 bases). This CDR3 contains 15 residues. Per the germline V gene, CDR1 is SGHRS and CDR2 is YFSETQ. V was clipped by 0 bases and J by 9 bases, with 13 bases between them.

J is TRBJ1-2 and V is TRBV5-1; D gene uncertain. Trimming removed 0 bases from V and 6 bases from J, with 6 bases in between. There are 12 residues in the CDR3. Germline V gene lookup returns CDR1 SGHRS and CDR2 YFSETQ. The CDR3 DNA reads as TGCGCCAGCAGCTTGGACGCGGATGGCTACACCTTC. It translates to CASSLDADGYTF.

In DNA form, the CDR3 reads TGTGCCAGCAGTGAAGTTGGGTATAATTCACCCCTCCACTTT. Encoded protein: CASSEVGYNSPLHF. The chain couples TRBV6-1 to TRBJ1-6; D call uncertain. Trimming removed 1 base at V and 4 bases at J, with 5 bases between. Per germline, CDR1 MNHNS and CDR2 SASEGT. The CDR3 length is 14 residues.

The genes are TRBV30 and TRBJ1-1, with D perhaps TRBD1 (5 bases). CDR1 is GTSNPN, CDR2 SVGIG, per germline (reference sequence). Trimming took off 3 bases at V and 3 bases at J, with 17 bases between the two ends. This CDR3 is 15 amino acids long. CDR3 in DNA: TGTGCCTGGAGGGGTATCCGGGGCCCGGACACTGAAGCTTTCTTT. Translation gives CAWRGIRGPDTEAFF.

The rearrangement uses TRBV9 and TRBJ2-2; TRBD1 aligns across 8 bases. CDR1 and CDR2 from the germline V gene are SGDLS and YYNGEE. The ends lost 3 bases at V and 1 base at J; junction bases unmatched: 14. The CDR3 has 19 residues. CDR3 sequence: CASSARPGTGTGNTGELFF. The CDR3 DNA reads TGTGCCAGCAGCGCCCGTCCGGGGACGGGGACAGGGAACACCGGGGAGCTGTTTTTT. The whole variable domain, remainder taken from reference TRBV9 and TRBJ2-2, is DSGVTQTPKHLITATGQRVTLRCSPRSGDLSVYWYQQSLDQGLQFLIQYYNGEERAKGNILERFSAQQFPDLHSELNLSSLELGDSALYFCASSARPGTGTGNTGELFFGEGSRLTVL.

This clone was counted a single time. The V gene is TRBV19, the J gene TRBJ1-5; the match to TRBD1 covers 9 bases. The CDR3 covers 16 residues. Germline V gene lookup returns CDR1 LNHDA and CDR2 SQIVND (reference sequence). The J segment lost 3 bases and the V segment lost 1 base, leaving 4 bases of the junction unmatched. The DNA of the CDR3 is TGTGCCAGTAGTATAGCCGGGACAGGGTCCAATCAGCCCCAGCATTTT. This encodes CASSIAGTGSNQPQHF. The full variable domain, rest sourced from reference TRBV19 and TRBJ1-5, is DGGITQSPKYLFRKEGQNVTLSCEQNLNHDAMYWYRQDPGQGLRLIYYSQIVNDFQKGDIAEGYSVSREKKESFPLTVTSAQKNPTAFYLCASSIAGTGSNQPQHFGDGTRLSIL.